The 25 T cell receptor beta chains below all came from one sample that was sequenced in a study of CD8+ T cells in alopecia areata. RNA was isolated and reverse transcribed to cDNA, the sequencing template. Some clones are missing from TCRdb's copy, which holds only in-frame ones; the method was immunoSEQ multiplex PCR. The top ten clones hold 16% of a sample with about 180,000 clones, roughly 50% of them seen once. Noted treatment: oral pan-JAK inhibitor, 5-10 mg twice daily. Sequenced material: CD4+ T cells sorted from blood, taken at week 56, from a patient treated with tofacitinib. The receptors shown here come from a human donor with alopecia areata.

V usage is TRBV6-5 and J usage is TRBJ2-3, with TRBD2 identical over 7 bases. Germline CDR1 MNHEY, CDR2 SVGAGI. Losses at the gene ends were 6 bases for V and 1 base for J; bases not matched to a gene: 4. The CDR3 sequence is 14 residues long. CDR3 coding DNA: TGTGCCAGCAGGCCCCGGGGGGGCACAGATACGCAGTATTTT. Protein: CASRPRGGTDTQYF.

Points on this clone: The identical CDR3 is also encoded by other nucleotide sequences in the sample. This sequence joins TRBV5-1 and TRBJ2-1; D is perhaps TRBD1 (5 bases). V was clipped by 0 bases and J by 2 bases, with 9 bases between them. The CDR3 is 15 amino acids. Germline V CDR1 and CDR2: SGHRS, YFSETQ. The CDR3 bases are TGCGCCAGCAGCTTGGTTGTGGGGCCCTACAATGAGCAGTTCTTC. Its protein is CASSLVVGPYNEQFF.

This chain joins TRBV29-1 and TRBJ1-1; D might be TRBD1 (5 bases). Germline CDR1 SQVTM, CDR2 ANQGSEA. The CDR3 runs 14 residues. Trimming left V 4 bases short and J 1 base short, with 13 bases between. The CDR3 sequence is CSVGPGTGNTEAFF. In nucleotides, the CDR3 is TGCAGCGTTGGGCCAGGCACAGGGAACACTGAAGCTTTCTTT.

The chain uses TRBV5-1 and TRBJ1-2, with D uncertain. V lost 1 base to trimming and J lost 5 bases, with 15 bases between them. The CDR3 has 15 amino acids. Germline CDR1 is SGHRS and CDR2 is YFSETQ. This CDR3 reads CASSLSTTLGYGYTF. The CDR3 region has the DNA TGCGCCAGCAGCTTGAGTACCACCTTGGGGTATGGCTACACCTTC.

V is TRBV7-9 and J is TRBJ2-5, with D possibly TRBD1 on 5 matching bases. This CDR3 comprises 15 residues. Germline loops: CDR1 SEHNR, CDR2 FQNEAQ (reference sequence). V was cut by 4 bases and J by 5 bases, with 17 bases left in between. The chain's CDR3 is CASSSWTKSLETQYF. CDR3 DNA sequence: TGTGCCAGCAGCTCTTGGACAAAGTCTTTGGAGACCCAGTACTTC. Based on the CDR3 plus reference TRBV7-9 and TRBJ2-5, the full variable domain is DTGVSQNPRHKITKRGQNVTFRCDPISEHNRLYWYRQTLGQGPEFLTYFQNEAQLEKSRLLSDRFSAERPKGSFSTLEIQRTEQGDSAMYLCASSSWTKSLETQYFGPGTRLLVL.

This clone was detected a few times. This chain connects TRBV30 to TRBJ2-7; 7 positions match TRBD1. Germline-derived CDR1 and CDR2 are GTSNPN and SVGIG (reference sequence). V was clipped by 0 bases and J by 2 bases; unmatched bases: 4. The CDR3 runs 14 residues. This CDR3 reads CAWSVGTVTYEQYF. The CDR3 nucleotides are TGTGCCTGGAGTGTGGGGACAGTAACCTACGAGCAGTACTTC.

Only a few counts were recorded for this clone. The sample contains more than one DNA sequence encoding this CDR3. The gene calls are TRBV29-1 and TRBJ1-1, with D unclear. CDR1 and CDR2 from the germline V gene are SQVTM and ANQGSEA. The CDR3 spans 13 residues. The V end lost 2 bases, the J end lost 0 bases, and 7 bases lay between the germline ends. CDR3 nucleotide sequence: TGCAGCGTTGAACCTAGAATGAACACTGAAGCTTTCTTT. Translation gives CSVEPRMNTEAFF.

This clone has a handful of counts. The chain is built from TRBV5-6 and TRBJ2-7; no reliable D call. The germline gives CDR1 SGHDT, CDR2 YYEEEE. This CDR3 comprises 12 residues. V lost 2 bases, J lost 4 bases, and 7 bases lay in between. DNA of the CDR3: TGTGCCAGCAGCTTCATAGGGTACGAGCAGTACTTC. Its translation: CASSFIGYEQYF.

The V call is TRBV25-1, the J call TRBJ1-1; no firm D call. Trimming took off 6 bases at V and 4 bases at J, with 6 bases between the two ends. The CDR3 contains 11 residues. In germline, CDR1 is MGHDK, CDR2 SYGVNS. CDR3 amino acids: CASRDGTEAFF. CDR3 DNA: TGTGCCAGCAGGGATGGCACTGAAGCTTTCTTT.

This sequence joins TRBV15 and TRBJ2-3; D perhaps matches TRBD2 (5 bases). Trimming removed 0 bases at V and 5 bases at J, with 9 bases between. CDR1 is LNHNV, CDR2 YYDKDF, per germline (reference sequence). The CDR3 has 14 amino acids. The CDR3 protein is CATSRDVGRDTQYF. The CDR3 region has the DNA TGTGCCACCAGCAGAGATGTGGGGAGAGATACGCAGTATTTT. The full variable domain, completed using reference TRBV15 and TRBJ2-3, is DAMVIQNPRYQVTQFGKPVTLSCSQTLNHNVMYWYQQKSSQAPKLLFHYYDKDFNNEADTPDNFQSRRPNTSFCFLDIRSPGLGDTAMYLCATSRDVGRDTQYFGPGTRLTVL.

The gene calls are TRBV5-6 and TRBJ2-7; tentatively, D is TRBD1 (6 bases). The length of the CDR3 is 16 residues. V shed 0 bases and J shed 0 bases, with 13 bases lying between them. CDR1 and CDR2 (germline): SGHDT, YYEEEE. The CDR3 DNA reads TGTGCCAGCAGCTTGGTCCGGGACACTTTCTCCTACGAGCAGTACTTC. Protein product: CASSLVRDTFSYEQYF.

The rearrangement uses TRBV7-8 and TRBJ2-2; D remains ambiguous. Germline V gene sequence: CDR1 SGHVS, CDR2 FQNEAQ. The CDR3 has 16 residues. V dropped 2 bases and J dropped 4 bases, with 14 bases sitting between them. The CDR3 DNA sequence: TGTGCCAGCAGCTTAACGAGGCGGCTTTCCACCGGGGAGCTGTTTTTT. Translation: CASSLTRRLSTGELFF.

The chain combines TRBV5-1 with TRBJ2-1; D gene uncertain. This CDR3 contains 11 residues. Trimming shortened V by 5 bases and J by 10 bases, and 10 bases separated the two germline ends. The germline V gene has CDR1 SGHRS and CDR2 YFSETQ. CDR3 in DNA: TGCGCCAGCAGATTTGACGGAGAGCAGTTCTTC. This translates into CASRFDGEQFF.

The chain uses TRBV29-1 and TRBJ1-1; the match to TRBD1 covers 7 bases. V was pared by 2 bases and J by 1 base, with 4 bases of the junction left unmatched. The CDR3 contains 14 residues. The germline V gene encodes CDR1 SQVTM and CDR2 ANQGSEA. The CDR3 sequence is CSVEIRQGNTEAFF. The CDR3 nucleotides are TGCAGCGTTGAAATACGACAGGGGAACACTGAAGCTTTCTTT.

About this clone itself: Within the sample, other DNA sequences also encode this same CDR3. The gene calls are TRBV30 and TRBJ2-5; tentatively, D is TRBD1 or TRBD2 (5 bases each). Germline loops: CDR1 GTSNPN, CDR2 SVGIG (reference sequence). V was pared by 0 bases and J by 6 bases, with 14 bases between. The CDR3 totals 14 residues. The CDR3 DNA reads as TGTGCCTGGAGTGTAGGCCCCGGGGCAAAGACCCAGTACTTC. Translated, it gives CAWSVGPGAKTQYF.

This clone has a single count. The V gene is TRBV19, the J gene TRBJ1-5; 12 bases agree with TRBD1. The germline V gene has CDR1 LNHDA and CDR2 SQIVND (reference sequence). Losses at the gene ends were 5 bases for V and 3 bases for J; bases not matched to a gene: 5. This CDR3 comprises 16 residues. In DNA form, the CDR3 reads TGTGCCAGTAGTGGGAGGGACAGGGGGCCCAATCAGCCCCAGCATTTT. It encodes CASSGRDRGPNQPQHF.

This chain connects TRBV7-2 to TRBJ1-2; TRBD1 aligns across 7 bases. The CDR3 has 16 residues. From germline, CDR1 is SGHTA and CDR2 FQGNSA. Germline trimming cut 0 bases from V and 2 bases from J; bases unmatched to any gene: 6. The CDR3 nucleotides are TGTGCCAGCAGCTTAGCCGCGACAGGGTTAAACTATGGCTACACCTTC. This codes for CASSLAATGLNYGYTF.

The table lists this clone with a few counts. J is TRBJ2-5 and V is TRBV30; D unresolved. V lost 3 bases to trimming and J lost 4 bases, with 21 bases between them. This CDR3 has 16 amino acids. Per germline, CDR1 GTSNPN and CDR2 SVGIG (reference sequence). CDR3 sequence: CAWSENQLGRRETQYF. CDR3 coding DNA: TGTGCCTGGAGCGAAAATCAATTGGGCCGTCGAGAGACCCAGTACTTC.

V gene TRBV6-5 combines with J gene TRBJ2-3, with D unclear. The CDR3 is 15 residues long. With 0 bases removed from V and 0 bases from J, the gap between germline ends came to 7 bases. Germline CDR1 is MNHEY and CDR2 is SVGAGI. CDR3 amino acids: CASSYSLRSTDTQYF. The CDR3 DNA reads as TGTGCCAGCAGTTACTCACTGAGAAGCACAGATACGCAGTATTTT.

The chain recombines TRBV30 with TRBJ1-5, with D unresolved. Germline lookup yields CDR1 GTSNPN and CDR2 SVGIG (reference sequence). This CDR3 comprises 12 residues. The V and J ends lost 3 bases and 3 bases respectively, with 6 bases between them. The CDR3: CAWRVDNQPQHF. The CDR3 DNA reads TGTGCCTGGAGAGTTGACAATCAGCCCCAGCATTTT. Drawing the rest from reference TRBV30 and TRBJ1-5, the complete variable domain is SQTIHQWPATLVQPVGSPLSLECTVEGTSNPNLYWYRQAAGRGLQLLFYSVGIGQISSEVPQNLSASRPQDRQFILSSKKLLLSDSGFYLCAWRVDNQPQHFGDGTRLSIL.

As DNA, the CDR3 is TGTGCCAGCAGTCCCCGGACTAGCGGGGTTACAGATACGCAGTATTTT. It specifies CASSPRTSGVTDTQYF. This chain uses TRBV2 with TRBJ2-3, with TRBD2 identical over 12 bases. Germline CDR1 SNHLY, CDR2 FYNNEI. V was clipped by 5 bases and J by 3 bases; unmatched bases: 6. CDR3 length: 16 amino acids.

The chain joins TRBV30 to TRBJ1-1; tentative D call: TRBD1 (6 bases). Germline V lookup: CDR1 GTSNPN, CDR2 SVGIG (reference sequence). The CDR3 length is 13 residues. The V and J ends lost 5 bases and 4 bases respectively, with 14 bases between them. CDR3 bases: TGTGCCTGGGCTACACAGGGAGTCACTGAAGCTTTCTTT. Translated, it gives CAWATQGVTEAFF.

This clone was detected a few times. The chain employs TRBV19 and TRBJ2-7; D is perhaps TRBD1 or TRBD2 (5 bases each). The CDR3 covers 15 residues. V lost 5 bases to trimming and J lost 2 bases, with 16 bases between them. Germline CDR1 reads LNHDA; CDR2 reads SQIVND (reference sequence). The DNA for the CDR3 is TGTGCCAGTAGTTTGGGGACCGGAAGGACCTACGAGCAGTACTTC. Translating gives CASSLGTGRTYEQYF.

The J gene is TRBJ2-7, the V gene TRBV5-1, with 8 bases fitting TRBD1. The germline CDR1 and CDR2 sequences are SGHRS and YFSETQ. This CDR3 region has 14 residues. After removal of 2 bases from V and 6 bases from J, the junction contained 7 bases not matched to a gene. The CDR3 sequence is CASSLIQQGVEQYF. Written as DNA, the CDR3 is TGCGCCAGCAGCTTAATTCAACAGGGGGTCGAGCAGTACTTC.

This clone has just a few counts. The chain joins TRBV18 to TRBJ2-5; D might be TRBD1 (5 bases). This CDR3 region has 13 residues. Germline CDR1 reads KGHSH; CDR2 reads LQKENI. The V gene lost 5 bases and the J gene lost 3 bases, with 10 bases spanning the gap. The CDR3 is CASSMRQKETQYF. DNA of the CDR3: TGTGCCAGCTCAATGCGACAGAAAGAGACCCAGTACTTC.